This T cell receptor (beta chain) came from a study of blood T cells in healthy people across ages. The use of a sample-barcoded 5' primer and a J-beta primer mix characterized a second PCR of roughly 6 to 11 cycles. TCRdb ran MiXCR on the 5' RACE reads and lists one entry per CDR3 protein. The sample holds about 560,000 distinct CDR3 sequences; about 27% are singletons and the top ten take over 3.5%. This same sample was also part of a study on T cells of mothers and their children.

Sequences were obtained from blood. The sequence came from a boy between 2 and 10 years old in good health.

The CDR3 protein is CSASDITNEQFF. CDR3 nucleotides: TGCAGTGCTAGTGACATTACCAATGAGCAGTTCTTC. The rearrangement uses TRBV20-1 and TRBJ2-5; D not resolved. With the DNA end fitting TRBJ2-1 better, the J assignment may be wrong. Germline V gene data show CDR1 as DFQATT and CDR2 as SNEGSKA (reference sequence). This CDR3 region has 12 residues.